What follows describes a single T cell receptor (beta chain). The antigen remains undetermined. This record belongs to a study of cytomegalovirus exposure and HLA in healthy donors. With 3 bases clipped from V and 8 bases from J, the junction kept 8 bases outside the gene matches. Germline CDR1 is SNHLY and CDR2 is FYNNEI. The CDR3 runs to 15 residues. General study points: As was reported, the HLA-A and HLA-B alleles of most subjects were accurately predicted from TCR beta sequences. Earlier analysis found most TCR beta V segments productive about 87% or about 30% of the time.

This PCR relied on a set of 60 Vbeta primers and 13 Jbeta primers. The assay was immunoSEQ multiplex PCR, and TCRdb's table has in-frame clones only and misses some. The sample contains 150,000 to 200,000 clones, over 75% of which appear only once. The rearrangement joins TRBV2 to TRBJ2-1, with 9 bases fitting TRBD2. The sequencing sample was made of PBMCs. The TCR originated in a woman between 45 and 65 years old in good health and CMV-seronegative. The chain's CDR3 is CASSDASGAWDEQFF. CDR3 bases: TGTGCCAGCAGTGACGCTAGCGGGGCCTGGGATGAGCAGTTCTTC.